The 30 T cell receptor beta chains given below trace back to one sample, sequenced in a study of blood T cell repertoires in COVID-19 (TCRdb year 2020). The library was obtained by the immunoSEQ multiplex PCR assay. Entries here come from immuneACCESS through TCRdb and include only in-frame sequences with V and J called. Some clones fail to appear in such tables; in the studies checked, an unresolved V gene covers under half of the shortfall, and the cause of the remainder is unknown. In all, the sample holds about 54,000 clones, and roughly 80% of those were seen once. The ten largest clones add up to 1.5% to 2% of the sample. Specimen: peripheral blood. The receptor set was obtained from a woman aged 55-69 years with acute or convalescent COVID-19.

This chain uses TRBV30 with TRBJ1-5; D is unclear. Between the trimmed V and J ends, which lost 3 bases and 4 bases, there was a span of 7 bases. Germline V CDR1 and CDR2: GTSNPN, SVGIG (reference sequence). This CDR3 is built from 12 residues. The CDR3 reads CAWSYSNQPQHF. In DNA, the CDR3 is TGTGCCTGGAGCTACAGTAATCAGCCCCAGCATTTT.

The chain combines TRBV19 with TRBJ2-7; 8 bases align to TRBD1. Germline assignment: CDR1 LNHDA and CDR2 SQIVND (reference sequence). This CDR3 contains 15 residues. With V trimmed by 3 bases and J by 5 bases, 9 bases remained unmatched. This chain's CDR3 is CASSMTDRVRHEQYF. The CDR3 DNA reads TGTGCCAGTAGTATGACGGACAGGGTGAGGCACGAGCAGTACTTC.

The gene calls are TRBV24-1 and TRBJ2-1, with TRBD2 matching over 7 bases. The CDR3 has 17 residues. Losses at the gene ends were 5 bases for V and 10 bases for J; bases not matched to a gene: 19. CDR1 and CDR2 (germline): KGHDR, SFDVKD. CDR3 coding DNA: TGTGCCACCAGTGGGGTGGTGGGCGGGAGTGGGAACTGGGAGCAGTTCTTC. Protein product: CATSGVVGGSGNWEQFF.

The chain employs TRBV11-2 and TRBJ2-1; D might be TRBD2 (6 bases). CDR3 length: 14 residues. Trimming removed 2 bases from V and 10 bases from J, with 15 bases in between. Germline CDR1 reads SGHAT; CDR2 reads FQNNGV. The CDR3: CASSLFSGGEEQFF. The CDR3 nucleotides read TGTGCCAGCAGCTTATTTTCCGGGGGAGAGGAGCAGTTCTTC. The full variable domain, in which reference TRBV11-2 and TRBJ2-1 provide the parts outside the CDR3, is EAGVAQSPRYKIIEKRQSVAFWCNPISGHATLYWYQQILGQGPKLLIQFQNNGVVDDSQLPKDRFSAERLKGVDSTLKIQPAKLEDSAVYLCASSLFSGGEEQFFGPGTRLTVL.

This chain joins TRBV7-9 and TRBJ1-5; D is undetermined. Germline V gene data show CDR1 as SEHNR and CDR2 as FQNEAQ (reference sequence). V lost 1 base, J lost 6 bases, and 7 bases lay in between. The CDR3 loop spans 13 amino acids. The CDR3: CASSLDNGQPQHF. CDR3 DNA: TGTGCCAGCAGCTTAGATAACGGTCAGCCCCAGCATTTT.

The rearrangement uses TRBV24-1 and TRBJ2-2; tentatively, D is TRBD1 (7 bases). The V gene's germline CDR1 is KGHDR and CDR2 SFDVKD. Trimming left V 0 bases short and J 6 bases short, with 10 bases between. The CDR3 is 15 residues long. The CDR3 sequence is CATSDLGRGAGELFF. The CDR3 nucleotides read TGTGCCACCAGTGATTTGGGCAGGGGGGCCGGGGAGCTGTTTTTT.

V is TRBV27 and J is TRBJ2-3; D may be TRBD1 (5 bases). The CDR3 is 13 amino acids. The germline CDR1 and CDR2 sequences are MNHEY and SMNVEV (reference sequence). V was pared by 0 bases and J by 6 bases, with 7 bases between. The DNA for the CDR3 is TGTGCCAGCAGTTTATCAAGGGGTGATACGCAGTATTTT. This encodes CASSLSRGDTQYF.

The chain uses TRBV9 and TRBJ2-3; D might be TRBD2 (6 bases). CDR3 length: 14 amino acids. Trimming left V 2 bases short and J 8 bases short, with 15 bases between. Germline V gives CDR1 SGDLS, CDR2 YYNGEE. CDR3 DNA sequence: TGTGCCAGCAGCGTCGGGACTCTGAGGCCTACGCAGTATTTT. This encodes CASSVGTLRPTQYF.

The chain links TRBV6-5 to TRBJ2-2; TRBD2 matches 7 bases. The CDR3 extends over 14 amino acids. After removal of 11 bases from V and 0 bases from J, the junction contained 6 bases not matched to a gene. Germline V gives CDR1 MNHEY, CDR2 SVGAGI. The CDR3 coding sequence is TGTGCCTGCCAGCGGGACCCGAACACCGGGGAGCTGTTTTTT. The encoded protein is CACQRDPNTGELFF.

This chain uses TRBV6-5 with TRBJ2-5; 11 bases are shared with TRBD2. The length of the CDR3 is 14 residues. V lost 6 bases to trimming and J lost 3 bases; unmatched junction nucleotides: 3. CDR1 is MNHEY and CDR2 is SVGAGI in the germline V gene. CDR3 loop: CASRTSGEKETQYF. The CDR3, as DNA: TGTGCCAGCAGGACTAGCGGGGAGAAAGAGACCCAGTACTTC.

This chain connects TRBV29-1 to TRBJ1-2; TRBD1 matches at 7 bases. The germline V gene encodes CDR1 SQVTM and CDR2 ANQGSEA. The CDR3 runs to 12 residues. The ends lost 6 bases at V and 4 bases at J; junction bases unmatched: 5. The CDR3 coding sequence is TGCAGCGTACGACAGGGCATCTATGGCTACACCTTC. Its protein is CSVRQGIYGYTF.

The rearrangement links TRBV4-2 to TRBJ1-1; D ambiguous. This CDR3 spans 16 amino acids. Germline values: CDR1 LGHNA, CDR2 YNFKEQ. V shed 0 bases and J shed 4 bases, with 15 bases lying between them. This CDR3 reads CASSQDSTGRGTEAFF. The CDR3 bases are TGTGCCAGCAGCCAAGATAGTACCGGCCGGGGCACTGAAGCTTTCTTT.

CDR3 coding DNA: TGTGCCAGCAGCTTAGTGGGACAGACCGGGGAGCTGTTTTTT. The encoded protein is CASSLVGQTGELFF. The gene calls are TRBV7-9 and TRBJ2-2, with TRBD1 matching over 7 bases. The CDR3 runs 14 residues. Trimming removed 1 base from V and 5 bases from J; junction bases left unmatched: 1. The germline CDR1 and CDR2 sequences are SEHNR and FQNEAQ (reference sequence).

This sequence joins TRBV3-1 (or the pseudogene TRBV3-2) and TRBJ1-1; TRBD1 aligns across 7 bases. The V gene's germline CDR1 is LGHDT and CDR2 YNNKEL (reference sequence). V was pared by 6 bases and J by 2 bases, with 6 bases of the junction left unmatched. The CDR3 sequence is 14 residues long. CDR3 sequence: CASSLGTANTEAFF. The CDR3 DNA sequence: TGTGCCAGCAGTCTAGGGACAGCAAACACTGAAGCTTTCTTT.

The chain combines TRBV24-1 with TRBJ2-5; TRBD2 agrees at 11 bases. Germline V lookup: CDR1 KGHDR, CDR2 SFDVKD. CDR3 length: 17 residues. The junction had 10 bases not matched to a gene; V was cut back by 5 bases and J by 3 bases. CDR3 protein: CATSGEGTSGTKETQYF. Written as DNA, the CDR3 is TGTGCCACCAGTGGTGAGGGGACTAGCGGCACGAAAGAGACCCAGTACTTC.

J is TRBJ2-3 and V is TRBV6-2 or TRBV6-3; TRBD2 agrees at 8 bases. Germline trimming cut 5 bases from V and 4 bases from J; bases unmatched to any gene: 5. Germline lookup yields CDR1 MNHEY and CDR2 SVGEGT. There are 14 residues in the CDR3. CDR3 sequence: CASSIGTSPDTQYF. CDR3 coding DNA: TGTGCCAGCAGTATCGGGACTAGTCCAGATACGCAGTATTTT.

The genes are TRBV30 and TRBJ1-4, with 8 bases fitting TRBD1. V was pared by 3 bases and J by 4 bases, with 7 bases of the junction left unmatched. The CDR3 consists of 15 residues. CDR1 and CDR2 (germline): GTSNPN, SVGIG (reference sequence). The CDR3 spells CAWRATTGVNEKLFF. In DNA, the CDR3 is TGTGCCTGGAGGGCGACGACAGGGGTTAATGAAAAACTGTTTTTT. The full variable domain, its missing parts supplied by reference TRBV30 and TRBJ1-4, is SQTIHQWPATLVQPVGSPLSLECTVEGTSNPNLYWYRQAAGRGLQLLFYSVGIGQISSEVPQNLSASRPQDRQFILSSKKLLLSDSGFYLCAWRATTGVNEKLFFGSGTQLSVL.

The V and J genes are TRBV5-1 and TRBJ1-4; D unclear. The V end lost 0 bases, the J end lost 7 bases, and 13 bases lay between the germline ends. There are 15 residues in the CDR3. Germline-derived CDR1 and CDR2 are SGHRS and YFSETQ. In nucleotides, the CDR3 is TGCGCCAGCAGCTTGGGATCAGGCCCTCTTGAAAAACTGTTTTTT. It yields the protein CASSLGSGPLEKLFF. Using reference TRBV5-1 and TRBJ1-4 for the parts outside the CDR3, the full variable domain is KAGVTQTPRYLIKTRGQQVTLSCSPISGHRSVSWYQQTPGQGLQFLFEYFSETQRNKGNFPGRFSGRQFSNSRSEMNVSTLELGDSALYLCASSLGSGPLEKLFFGSGTQLSVL.

The gene calls are TRBV3-1 (or the pseudogene TRBV3-2) and TRBJ1-6; 9 bases fit TRBD1. CDR3 length: 16 amino acids. Germline V gives CDR1 LGHDT, CDR2 YNNKEL (reference sequence). The ends lost 1 base at V and 7 bases at J; junction bases unmatched: 5. The CDR3 nucleotides read TGTGCCAGCAGCCAAGTGGGACAGGGAGCGAATTCACCCCTCCACTTT. Translation gives CASSQVGQGANSPLHF.

This clone has only one observation. The gene calls are TRBV24-1 and TRBJ1-5, with D possibly matching TRBD1 (6 bases). V dropped 2 bases and J dropped 3 bases, with 13 bases sitting between them. Germline CDR1 and CDR2: KGHDR and SFDVKD. The CDR3 sequence is 16 residues long. CDR3 sequence reads: CATSDSGVGDNQPQHF. For the CDR3, the DNA is TGTGCCACCAGTGATTCAGGGGTTGGAGACAATCAGCCCCAGCATTTT.

V gene TRBV27 combines with J gene TRBJ2-1; TRBD2 agrees at 11 bases. Germline-derived CDR1 and CDR2 are MNHEY and SMNVEV (reference sequence). J gave up 12 bases and V 6 bases, and 16 bases lay outside the gene matches. This CDR3 has 16 residues. The CDR3 nucleotides are TGTGCCAGCAGAACCGTGGGGCTAGCGGGAGGTAGCTGGCAGTTCTTC. Translated: CASRTVGLAGGSWQFF.

CDR3 bases: TGTGCCAGCTCACCACCGGGCAGGGCAGAGACCCAGTACTTC. This codes for CASSPPGRAETQYF. This chain uses TRBV18 with TRBJ2-5, with D perhaps matching TRBD1 (5 bases). V was pared by 0 bases and J by 4 bases, with 9 bases between. Germline CDR1 reads KGHSH; CDR2 reads LQKENI. This CDR3 spans 14 amino acids.

This clone was detected once. This rearrangement joins TRBV14 to TRBJ2-1; TRBD2 matches 8 bases. Germline values: CDR1 SGHDN, CDR2 FVKESK. The CDR3 totals 18 residues. After removal of 2 bases from V and 9 bases from J, the junction contained 18 bases not matched to a gene. CDR3 DNA sequence: TGTGCCAGCAGCCAAACCCTGAGCCTAGCGGGTCCCTTGAGTGAGCAGTTCTTC. Residues: CASSQTLSLAGPLSEQFF. Variable domain in full (rest from reference TRBV14 and TRBJ2-1): EAGVTQFPSHSVIEKGQTVTLRCDPISGHDNLYWYRRVMGKEIKFLLHFVKESKQDESGMPNNRFLAERTGGTYSTLKVQPAELEDSGVYFCASSQTLSLAGPLSEQFFGPGTRLTVL.

This clone was observed a handful of times. J is TRBJ1-2 and V is TRBV7-9; no clear D. CDR3 length: 14 amino acids. The V end was cut by 1 base, the J end by 5 bases, with 11 bases between. Germline loops: CDR1 SEHNR, CDR2 FQNEAQ (reference sequence). Written as DNA, the CDR3 is TGTGCCAGCAGCTTAGATTACACCGCTTATGGCTACACCTTC. Its translation: CASSLDYTAYGYTF. The full variable domain, in which reference TRBV7-9 and TRBJ1-2 provide the parts outside the CDR3, is DTGVSQNPRHKITKRGQNVTFRCDPISEHNRLYWYRQTLGQGPEFLTYFQNEAQLEKSRLLSDRFSAERPKGSFSTLEIQRTEQGDSAMYLCASSLDYTAYGYTFGSGTRLTVV.

In its sample, this clone was seen a few times. The chain couples TRBV30 to TRBJ2-7; 8 bases match TRBD1. Germline loops: CDR1 GTSNPN, CDR2 SVGIG (reference sequence). The V and J ends lost 4 bases and 6 bases, in that order; junction bases with no gene match: 14. The CDR3 runs 15 residues. The CDR3 bases are TGTGCCTGGAAATCCCGTCCCGGGACAGGTTCCGAGCAGTACTTC. Residues: CAWKSRPGTGSEQYF.

The chain links TRBV19 to TRBJ1-5; D remains ambiguous. Deletions cut 6 bases from V and 0 bases from J, with 15 bases between. The CDR3 spans 16 residues. Germline loops: CDR1 LNHDA, CDR2 SQIVND (reference sequence). CDR3 nucleotides: TGTGCCAGTAGGGGCGGGGATCAGGATAGCAATCAGCCCCAGCATTTT. This translates into CASRGGDQDSNQPQHF.

This chain connects TRBV19 to TRBJ1-5; TRBD1 agrees at 10 bases. Germline CDR1 LNHDA, CDR2 SQIVND (reference sequence). This CDR3 is 15 amino acids long. The junction had 2 bases not matched to a gene; V was cut back by 6 bases and J by 0 bases. The CDR3 reads CASRTGGISNQPQHF. The CDR3 coding sequence is TGTGCCAGTAGGACAGGGGGCATTAGCAATCAGCCCCAGCATTTT. Full variable domain (missing parts from reference TRBV19 and TRBJ1-5): DGGITQSPKYLFRKEGQNVTLSCEQNLNHDAMYWYRQDPGQGLRLIYYSQIVNDFQKGDIAEGYSVSREKKESFPLTVTSAQKNPTAFYLCASRTGGISNQPQHFGDGTRLSIL.

V usage is TRBV6-2 or TRBV6-3 and J usage is TRBJ2-7; D gene uncertain. The CDR3 contains 13 residues. Per germline, CDR1 MNHEY and CDR2 SVGEGT. Between the trimmed V and J ends, which lost 0 bases and 6 bases, there was a span of 9 bases. This CDR3 reads CASSYSSNSEQYF. The CDR3 DNA sequence: TGTGCCAGCAGTTACTCGAGCAATTCCGAGCAGTACTTC.

This CDR3 is CASSLAGGFDYGYTF. Written as DNA, the CDR3 is TGTGCCAGCAGCTTAGCGGGAGGCTTCGACTATGGCTACACCTTC. The chain joins TRBV7-8 to TRBJ1-2; no reliable D call. The CDR3 is made up of 15 amino acids. Deletions cut 0 bases from V and 3 bases from J, with 11 bases between. Germline V lookup: CDR1 SGHVS, CDR2 FQNEAQ. Combining the CDR3 with reference TRBV7-8 and TRBJ1-2 gives the whole variable domain GAGVSQSPRYKVAKRGQDVALRCDPISGHVSLFWYQQALGQGPEFLTYFQNEAQLDKSGLPSDRFFAERPEGSVSTLKIQRTQQEDSAVYLCASSLAGGFDYGYTFGSGTRLTVV.

This rearrangement joins TRBV27 to TRBJ2-7; 9 bases match TRBD1. CDR1 and CDR2 (germline): MNHEY, SMNVEV (reference sequence). The CDR3 is 17 amino acids. The V segment lost 3 bases and the J segment 6 bases; nucleotides outside the gene matches: 15. The CDR3 is CASSLTPPGQGFSEQYF. The CDR3 DNA reads TGTGCCAGCAGTTTGACGCCACCGGGACAGGGATTTTCCGAGCAGTACTTC.